This note documents a single T cell receptor (beta chain) sequence. Its specificity is unknown. This record belongs to a study of cytomegalovirus exposure and HLA in healthy donors. Germline lookup yields CDR1 MNHNY and CDR2 SVGAGI (reference sequence). The CDR3 has 12 residues. V lost 7 bases, J lost 6 bases, and 12 bases lay in between. The PCR contained 60 Vbeta and 13 Jbeta primers. TCRdb's table, derived via immunoSEQ multiplex PCR, lists solely in-frame clones and lacks some. The sample carries some 63,000 clones, about 80% recorded once. Study conclusions and caveats: The study had only CMV serostatus as immune exposure information.

The TCR comes from a woman aged 40 to 50 in good health and CMV-seronegative. The specimen was PBMCs. This rearrangement joins TRBV6-6 to TRBJ1-1, with D tentatively TRBD1 (5 bases). CDR3 DNA sequence: TGTGCCAGCACCCTACAGGTGGCTGAAGCTTTCTTT. This sequence encodes CASTLQVAEAFF.